A selection of T cell receptor beta chains follows, all from one sample in a study of a mutant IDH1 vaccine in newly diagnosed glioma. The assay was immunoSEQ multiplex PCR, and TCRdb's table has in-frame clones only and misses some. Seen here are roughly 30,000 clones, 85% to 90% observed once, and the top ten hold 2.5%. These receptors are not linked to any known antigen. Sequencing was performed on PBMCs, taken from a glioma patient whose treatment included an IDH1 peptide vaccine. The source of these receptors is a middle-aged man with glioma. Each CDR3 is given with its conserved first and last residue. The order of the fields is clone size, D gene, V gene, J gene, CDR3 protein, CDR3 DNA. The D gene is left open where the match is weak. Clone size is shown for a subset of rows, as once, few, many or a class of expanded clone.

clone_size: -
d_call: TRBD1
v_call: TRBV28
j_call: TRBJ1-1
cdr3_aa: CASSRTGTGGTEAFF
cdr3_nt: TGTGCCAGCAGCAGGACCGGGACAGGGGGCACTGAAGCTTTCTTT

clone_size: -
d_call: TRBD1
v_call: TRBV19
j_call: TRBJ2-1
cdr3_aa: CASGLTGGNNEQFF
cdr3_nt: TGTGCCAGTGGCCTGACAGGGGGGAACAATGAGCAGTTCTTC

clone_size: -
d_call: -
v_call: TRBV7-2
j_call: TRBJ1-3
cdr3_aa: CASSPRSTSFSGNTIYF
cdr3_nt: TGTGCCAGCAGCCCAAGATCGACGTCCTTCTCTGGAAACACCATATATTTT

clone_size: -
d_call: TRBD1
v_call: TRBV28
j_call: TRBJ1-2
cdr3_aa: CATLGQGPHSYNF
cdr3_nt: TGTGCCACCTTAGGACAGGGGCCTCATTCGTATAACTTC

clone_size: -
d_call: TRBD1
v_call: TRBV7-9
j_call: TRBJ1-2
cdr3_aa: CASSGTAATDYGYTF
cdr3_nt: TGTGCCAGCAGCGGGACAGCCGCGACTGACTATGGCTACACCTTC

clone_size: -
d_call: -
v_call: TRBV28
j_call: TRBJ1-6
cdr3_aa: CASSEIDSHYNSPLHF
cdr3_nt: TGTGCCAGCAGTGAAATCGACAGCCACTATAATTCACCCCTCCACTTT

clone_size: -
d_call: -
v_call: TRBV27
j_call: TRBJ1-1
cdr3_aa: CASILGSRAFF
cdr3_nt: TGTGCCAGCATCTTAGGCAGTCGGGCTTTCTTT

clone_size: once
d_call: TRBD1
v_call: TRBV7-8
j_call: TRBJ1-1
cdr3_aa: CASSLETGFTEAFF
cdr3_nt: TGTGCCAGCAGCTTAGAGACAGGGTTTACTGAAGCTTTCTTT

clone_size: -
d_call: TRBD1
v_call: TRBV18
j_call: TRBJ2-2
cdr3_aa: CASSLRQGNTGELFF
cdr3_nt: TGTGCCAGCTCACTGAGACAGGGGAACACCGGGGAGCTGTTTTTT

clone_size: -
d_call: -
v_call: TRBV7-9
j_call: TRBJ1-6
cdr3_aa: CASSPLQQGIDSPLHF
cdr3_nt: TGTGCCAGCAGCCCGCTCCAACAGGGAATCGATTCACCCCTCCACTTT

clone_size: -
d_call: -
v_call: TRBV11-2
j_call: TRBJ1-2
cdr3_aa: CASSEQGSYGYTF
cdr3_nt: TGTGCCAGCAGCGAACAGGGAAGCTATGGCTACACCTTC

clone_size: -
d_call: TRBD1
v_call: TRBV6-1
j_call: TRBJ2-7
cdr3_aa: CASSEGAGGNHEQYF
cdr3_nt: TGTGCCAGCAGTGAAGGAGCAGGGGGTAACCACGAGCAGTACTTC

clone_size: -
d_call: -
v_call: TRBV7-2
j_call: TRBJ2-5
cdr3_aa: CASSVVTVETQYF
cdr3_nt: TGTGCCAGCAGCGTGGTGACGGTAGAGACCCAGTACTTC

clone_size: -
d_call: -
v_call: TRBV25-1
j_call: TRBJ1-1
cdr3_aa: CASSPLAGTDTEAFF
cdr3_nt: TGTGCCAGCAGTCCCCTAGCAGGGACCGACACTGAAGCTTTCTTT

clone_size: -
d_call: -
v_call: TRBV11-1
j_call: TRBJ2-5
cdr3_aa: CASSFRQGRETQYF
cdr3_nt: TGTGCCAGCAGCTTCAGGCAGGGTAGGGAGACCCAGTACTTC

clone_size: -
d_call: -
v_call: TRBV28
j_call: TRBJ1-5
cdr3_aa: CASAPRQLLKPQPQHF
cdr3_nt: TGTGCCAGCGCACCAAGACAGCTTCTCAAGCCTCAGCCCCAGCATTTT

clone_size: -
d_call: -
v_call: TRBV5-4
j_call: TRBJ1-2
cdr3_aa: CASSLVGQGYGYTF
cdr3_nt: TGTGCCAGCAGCTTGGTTGGGCAGGGGTATGGCTACACCTTC

clone_size: -
d_call: -
v_call: TRBV10-2
j_call: TRBJ1-2
cdr3_aa: CASSENYYGYTF
cdr3_nt: TGCGCCAGCAGTGAGAACTACTATGGCTACACCTTC

clone_size: -
d_call: -
v_call: TRBV5-1
j_call: TRBJ2-2
cdr3_aa: CASSRNTGELFF
cdr3_nt: TGCGCCAGCAGTCGGAACACCGGGGAGCTGTTTTTT

clone_size: once
d_call: -
v_call: TRBV11-1
j_call: TRBJ2-3
cdr3_aa: CASSFWSGNTDTQYF
cdr3_nt: TGTGCCAGCAGCTTCTGGAGCGGTAACACAGATACGCAGTATTTT

clone_size: -
d_call: -
v_call: TRBV19
j_call: TRBJ2-1
cdr3_aa: CASSTRVRDYNEQFF
cdr3_nt: TGTGCCAGTAGTACGAGGGTACGGGACTACAATGAGCAGTTCTTC

clone_size: -
d_call: -
v_call: TRBV19
j_call: TRBJ1-1
cdr3_aa: CASSIREGINTEAFF
cdr3_nt: TGTGCCAGTAGTATACGAGAGGGGATTAACACTGAAGCTTTCTTT

clone_size: -
d_call: -
v_call: TRBV5-6
j_call: TRBJ2-5
cdr3_aa: CASSLEWWIQETQYF
cdr3_nt: TGTGCCAGCAGCTTGGAGTGGTGGATACAAGAGACCCAGTACTTC

clone_size: -
d_call: -
v_call: TRBV7-2
j_call: TRBJ1-6
cdr3_aa: CASSLDGRTSGPLHF
cdr3_nt: TGTGCCAGCAGCTTAGATGGCCGGACAAGTGGCCCCCTCCACTTT

clone_size: few
d_call: TRBD1
v_call: TRBV4-3
j_call: TRBJ1-1
cdr3_aa: CASSPTTGTGAPKTEAFF
cdr3_nt: TGCGCCAGCAGCCCGACCACCGGGACAGGGGCACCGAAAACTGAAGCTTTCTTT

clone_size: once
d_call: -
v_call: TRBV19
j_call: TRBJ1-2
cdr3_aa: CASSIRGAERFGYTF
cdr3_nt: TGTGCCAGTAGTATTCGGGGGGCCGAGCGCTTTGGCTACACCTTC

clone_size: -
d_call: -
v_call: TRBV27
j_call: TRBJ1-5
cdr3_aa: CASSVRVGGNQPQHF
cdr3_nt: TGTGCCAGCAGTGTCAGGGTAGGAGGCAATCAGCCCCAGCATTTT

clone_size: -
d_call: -
v_call: TRBV30
j_call: TRBJ1-2
cdr3_aa: CAWSRAGSGYGYTF
cdr3_nt: TGTGCCTGGAGTCGCGCAGGGTCGGGCTATGGCTACACCTTC

clone_size: -
d_call: TRBD2
v_call: TRBV4-3
j_call: TRBJ2-5
cdr3_aa: CASSQERLAGRGETQYF
cdr3_nt: TGCGCCAGCAGCCAAGAACGACTAGCGGGCCGCGGAGAGACCCAGTACTTC